A single sample gave rise to the 22 T cell receptor beta chains below, sequenced in a study of cytotoxic CD8 clonotypes in ibrutinib-treated CLL. TCRdb keeps only in-frame clones here, not all; method: immunoSEQ multiplex PCR. The sample includes about 89,000 clones, almost 80% seen only once; the top ten take about 30%. This material consisted of PBMCs, taken after 12 months of ibrutinib treatment. The receptor source for this set is a human donor with chronic lymphocytic leukemia.

This clone was observed a few times. The chain joins TRBV5-1 to TRBJ2-1, with 9 bases matching TRBD1. V gave up 0 bases and J gave up 8 bases; unmatched junction bases: 6. The CDR3 is 15 amino acids. Germline V gene lookup returns CDR1 SGHRS and CDR2 YFSETQ. This chain's CDR3 is CASSLEGQGGDEQFF. The CDR3 DNA reads TGCGCCAGCAGCTTGGAGGGACAGGGAGGCGATGAGCAGTTCTTC.

This CDR3 is CASSQRGFYYEQYF. The CDR3 nucleotides read TGTGCCAGCAGCCAGAGGGGTTTCTACTACGAGCAGTACTTC. The chain is built from TRBV14 and TRBJ2-7, with D perhaps assigned TRBD1 or TRBD2 (5 bases each). Germline V CDR1 and CDR2: SGHDN, FVKESK. Trimming took off 3 bases at V and 3 bases at J, with 12 bases between the two ends. The CDR3 loop spans 14 amino acids.

This chain links TRBV19 with TRBJ2-1; weak D call: TRBD2 (5 bases). Germline values: CDR1 LNHDA, CDR2 SQIVND (reference sequence). This CDR3 is 15 amino acids long. Trimming left V 6 bases short and J 0 bases short, with 12 bases between. CDR3 nucleotide sequence: TGTGCCAGTAGCGCGAGCGGAATCTCCTACAATGAGCAGTTCTTC. Translated, it gives CASSASGISYNEQFF.

This chain connects TRBV2 to TRBJ1-5; TRBD1 agrees at 10 bases. V trimming: 4 bases; J trimming: 3 bases; junction bases outside the gene matches: 6. This CDR3 region has 16 residues. The germline V gene encodes CDR1 SNHLY and CDR2 FYNNEI. This chain's CDR3 is CASSALGTGVNQPQHF. Written as DNA, the CDR3 is TGTGCCAGCAGTGCGCTTGGGACAGGGGTCAATCAGCCCCAGCATTTT.

The chain employs TRBV15 and TRBJ1-1; D is unclear. This CDR3 has 14 residues. Per germline, CDR1 LNHNV and CDR2 YYDKDF (reference sequence). V dropped 4 bases and J dropped 0 bases, with 9 bases sitting between them. CDR3 protein: CATSNRALNTEAFF. In DNA form, the CDR3 reads TGTGCCACCAGCAATAGGGCCCTGAACACTGAAGCTTTCTTT.

This chain joins TRBV6-6 and TRBJ2-3; 9 bases line up with TRBD2. Germline V gene data show CDR1 as MNHNY and CDR2 as SVGAGI (reference sequence). The CDR3 covers 13 residues. V shed 5 bases, J shed 9 bases, and the junction held 6 bases outside the gene matches. Written as DNA, the CDR3 is TGTGCCAGCAGTCTCGGCGGGGGGGGAACGCAGTATTTT. This sequence encodes CASSLGGGGTQYF.

This clone showed up just once. A much more abundant neighbour one base away suggests this may be a read error. The chain links TRBV5-1 to TRBJ2-3; D is undetermined. The germline V gene has CDR1 SGHRS and CDR2 YFSETQ. This CDR3 region has 11 residues. Deletions cut 2 bases from V and 2 bases from J, with 0 bases between. The CDR3 nucleotides read TGCGCCAGCAGCTTCACAGATACGCAGTATTTT. This sequence encodes CASSFTDTQYF. The complete variable domain, with remaining parts taken from reference TRBV5-1 and TRBJ2-3, reads KAGVTQTPRYLIKTRGQQVTLSCSPISGHRSVSWYQQTPGQGLQFLFEYFSETQRNKGNFPGRFSGRQFSNSRSEMNVSTLELGDSALYLCASSFTDTQYFGPGTRLTVL.

V is TRBV18 and J is TRBJ2-1, with 11 bases that match TRBD2. The CDR3 is made up of 16 amino acids. Germline CDR1 KGHSH, CDR2 LQKENI. The junction had 2 bases not matched to a gene; V was cut back by 0 bases and J by 4 bases. CDR3 protein: CASSPPSSGGYNEQFF. The CDR3 coding sequence is TGTGCCAGCTCACCACCCTCTAGCGGGGGGTACAATGAGCAGTTCTTC.

CDR3 residues: CASSPRVGGSEPYEQYF. In DNA form, the CDR3 reads TGTGCCAGCAGCCCCCGGGTAGGAGGGTCGGAACCATACGAGCAGTACTTC. This rearrangement joins TRBV7-2 to TRBJ2-7; maybe TRBD2 (6 bases). The CDR3 spans 17 residues. V dropped 5 bases and J dropped 4 bases, with 24 bases sitting between them. The germline gives CDR1 SGHTA, CDR2 FQGNSA.

There are a few counts of this clone. The CDR3 sequence: CASSEADRGYGYTF. DNA for the CDR3: TGTGCCAGCAGTGAAGCGGACAGGGGCTATGGCTACACCTTC. The V and J genes are TRBV6-1 and TRBJ1-2; 9 bases agree with TRBD1. V lost 0 bases, J lost 4 bases, and 0 bases stayed unmatched. CDR1 and CDR2 from the germline V gene are MNHNS and SASEGT. This CDR3 region has 14 residues.

V is TRBV7-9 and J is TRBJ2-3, with 11 bases aligning to TRBD1. The CDR3 spans 18 residues. The J segment lost 3 bases and the V segment lost 1 base, leaving 9 bases of the junction unmatched. Germline CDR1 is SEHNR and CDR2 is FQNEAQ (reference sequence). CDR3 nucleotides: TGTGCCAGCAGCTTAGTCCGGAACCGGGACAGGGGGACAGATACGCAGTATTTT. This sequence encodes CASSLVRNRDRGTDTQYF.

The rearrangement joins TRBV5-1 to TRBJ2-3; 7 bases fit TRBD1. V gave up 5 bases and J gave up 3 bases; unmatched junction bases: 9. The CDR3 consists of 15 residues. CDR1 SGHRS and CDR2 YFSETQ come from the germline V gene. As DNA, the CDR3 is TGCGCCAGCAGTCTCAAGGGGGCCATGACAGATACGCAGTATTTT. This encodes CASSLKGAMTDTQYF. Together with reference TRBV5-1 and TRBJ2-3, the CDR3 gives the full variable domain: KAGVTQTPRYLIKTRGQQVTLSCSPISGHRSVSWYQQTPGQGLQFLFEYFSETQRNKGNFPGRFSGRQFSNSRSEMNVSTLELGDSALYLCASSLKGAMTDTQYFGPGTRLTVL.

The chain links TRBV5-1 to TRBJ2-7; the match to TRBD1 covers 11 bases. The CDR3 spans 16 residues. Germline CDR1 is SGHRS and CDR2 is YFSETQ. Trimming cost V 1 base and J 3 bases; bases outside gene matches: 6. This CDR3 is CASSLFSGTGGYEQYF. CDR3 coding DNA: TGCGCCAGCAGCTTGTTTTCCGGGACAGGGGGCTACGAGCAGTACTTC.

The gene calls are TRBV19 and TRBJ2-3; 12 bases map to TRBD1. The length of the CDR3 is 16 residues. Germline V gene data show CDR1 as LNHDA and CDR2 as SQIVND (reference sequence). J was trimmed by 6 bases and V by 1 base; bases with no gene match: 5. The CDR3 reads CASSIGGTGGADTQYF. The CDR3 coding sequence is TGTGCCAGTAGTATAGGGGGGACAGGGGGCGCGGATACGCAGTATTTT.

This chain joins TRBV28 and TRBJ2-7, with 7 bases aligning to TRBD1. Germline assignment: CDR1 MDHEN and CDR2 SYDVKM. The CDR3 contains 14 residues. Trimming took 7 bases from V and 3 from J; bases not matched to a gene: 9. The CDR3 nucleotides are TGTGCCAGCAAAGGGGCAGGGGGTCACTACGAGCAGTACTTC. Translation: CASKGAGGHYEQYF.

The gene calls are TRBV4-2 and TRBJ1-4; D remains unclear. Trimming pared 5 bases from V and 3 bases from J, leaving 13 bases between. The CDR3 is made up of 15 amino acids. Germline-derived CDR1 and CDR2 are LGHNA and YNFKEQ. DNA for the CDR3: TGTGCCAGCAGCTCAGAACCTCGGGCTAATGAAAAACTGTTTTTT. Its translation is CASSSEPRANEKLFF.

The chain links TRBV7-2 to TRBJ1-6; D not resolved. The CDR3 covers 12 residues. Trimming took 1 base from V and 7 from J, leaving 2 bases between them. Germline V gene lookup returns CDR1 SGHTA and CDR2 FQGNSA. The CDR3 nucleotides are TGTGCCAGCAGCTTAGTGAATTCACCCCTCCACTTT. Amino acids: CASSLVNSPLHF.

This chain joins TRBV7-9 and TRBJ1-3; no reliable D call. Germline lookup yields CDR1 SEHNR and CDR2 FQNEAQ (reference sequence). V lost 8 bases and J 0 bases, leaving 8 bases between the germline ends. The CDR3 length is 13 residues. CDR3 in amino acids: CASERSSGNTIYF. In DNA, the CDR3 is TGTGCCAGCGAACGGAGCTCTGGAAACACCATATATTTT.

The chain carries TRBV18 and TRBJ2-7; possibly TRBD2 for D (6 bases). V lost 2 bases and J 7 bases, leaving 12 bases between the germline ends. Germline V CDR1 and CDR2: KGHSH, LQKENI. The CDR3 contains 13 residues. CDR3 protein: CASSPGGAEEQYF. The DNA for the CDR3 is TGTGCCAGCTCACCAGGCGGGGCGGAGGAGCAGTACTTC.

The V call is TRBV28, the J call TRBJ1-3, with D possibly TRBD1 on 6 matching bases. Germline CDR1 reads MDHEN; CDR2 reads SYDVKM. The CDR3 loop spans 16 amino acids. V was cut by 3 bases and J by 0 bases, with 12 bases left in between. The DNA of the CDR3 is TGTGCCAGCAGTTTGAGAGACAGGTACTCTGGAAACACCATATATTTT. Translating gives CASSLRDRYSGNTIYF.

J is TRBJ1-2 and V is TRBV6-1, with D unclear. The CDR3 sequence is 15 residues long. The germline CDR1 and CDR2 sequences are MNHNS and SASEGT. Trimming left V 7 bases short and J 4 bases short, with 19 bases between. The CDR3 DNA is TGTGCCAGCACCAACAATCTCGCAGGCTCCTATGGCTACACCTTC. Protein sequence: CASTNNLAGSYGYTF.

The chain couples TRBV13 to TRBJ1-5, with 8 bases fitting TRBD1. The CDR3 has 16 amino acids. V was clipped by 5 bases and J by 6 bases; unmatched bases: 12. The germline gives CDR1 PRHDT, CDR2 FYEKMQ (reference sequence). This CDR3 reads CASSQHHRTGRQPQHF. In DNA form, the CDR3 reads TGTGCCAGCAGCCAACACCATCGGACAGGGCGTCAGCCCCAGCATTTT. The full variable domain, rest sourced from reference TRBV13 and TRBJ1-5, is AAGVIQSPRHLIKEKRETATLKCYPIPRHDTVYWYQQGPGQDPQFLISFYEKMQSDKGSIPDRFSAQQFSDYHSELNMSSLELGDSALYFCASSQHHRTGRQPQHFGDGTRLSIL.